This TCR beta chain comes out of a study of CD8 T cells in ankylosing spondylitis. V lost 3 bases and J lost 0, with 3 bases in between. Per germline, CDR1 LGHDT and CDR2 YNNKEL (reference sequence). The CDR3 length is 12 residues. Each CDR3 protein is one row after TCRdb ran MiXCR on the 5' RACE reads. Counted here are approximately 220,000 distinct CDR3 sequences, more than 25% occurring once; the ten biggest clones make up more than 6.5%. Notes on the study in general: Clones linked with disease were CD8+ and fairly uncommon in the peripheral blood.

This clonotype was seen ten or more times. The target antigen is unknown. V is TRBV3-1 and J is TRBJ2-7; D ambiguous. The sequenced material came from blood, either unsorted or a sorted T cell fraction (not recorded which). This TCR was recovered from a male donor with ankylosing spondylitis or in good health (not recorded which). The chain's CDR3 is CASSHLSYEQYF. The CDR3 DNA follows: TGTGCCAGCAGCCACCTCTCCTACGAGCAGTACTTC.